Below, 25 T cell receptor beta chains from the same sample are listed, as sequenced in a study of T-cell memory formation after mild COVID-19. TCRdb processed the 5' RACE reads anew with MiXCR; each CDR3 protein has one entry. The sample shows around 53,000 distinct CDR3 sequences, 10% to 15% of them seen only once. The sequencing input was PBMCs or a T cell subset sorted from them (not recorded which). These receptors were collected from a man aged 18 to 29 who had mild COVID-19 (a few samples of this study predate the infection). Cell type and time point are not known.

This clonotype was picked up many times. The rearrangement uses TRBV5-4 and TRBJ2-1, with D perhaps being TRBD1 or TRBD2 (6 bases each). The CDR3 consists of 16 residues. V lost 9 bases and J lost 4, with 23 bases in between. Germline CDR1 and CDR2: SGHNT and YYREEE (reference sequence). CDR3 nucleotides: TGTGCCACTAGAGCGTTGGGGGGCCTGGGGTACAATGAGCAGTTCTTC. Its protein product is CATRALGGLGYNEQFF.

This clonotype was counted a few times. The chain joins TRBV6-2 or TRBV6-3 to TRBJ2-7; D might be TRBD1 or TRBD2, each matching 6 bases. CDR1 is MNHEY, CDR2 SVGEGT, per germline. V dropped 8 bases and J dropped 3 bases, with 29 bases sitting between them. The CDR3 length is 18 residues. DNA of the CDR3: TGTGCCAGCTTCTCGGGGCGGCAACCTCGTAGGGGGGTCTACGAGCAGTACGTC. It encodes CASFSGRQPRRGVYEQYV.

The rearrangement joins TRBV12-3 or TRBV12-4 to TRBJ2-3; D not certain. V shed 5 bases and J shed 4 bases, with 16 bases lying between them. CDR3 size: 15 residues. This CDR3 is CASSTDPSRADTQYF. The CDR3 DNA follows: TGTGCCAGCAGTACGGACCCCTCTAGGGCAGATACGCAGTATTTT.

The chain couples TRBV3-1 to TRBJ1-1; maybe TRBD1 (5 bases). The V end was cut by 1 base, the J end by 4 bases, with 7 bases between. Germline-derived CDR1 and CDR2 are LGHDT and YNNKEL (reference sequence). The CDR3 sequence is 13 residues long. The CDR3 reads CASSQGRGTEAFF. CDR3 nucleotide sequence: TGTGCCAGCAGCCAAGGGAGGGGCACTGAAGCTTTCTTT.

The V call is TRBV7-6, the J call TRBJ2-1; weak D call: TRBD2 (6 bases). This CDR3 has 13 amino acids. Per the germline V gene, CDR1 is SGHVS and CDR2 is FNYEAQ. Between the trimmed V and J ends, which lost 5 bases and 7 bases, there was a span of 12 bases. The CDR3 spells CASSAGTQNEQFF. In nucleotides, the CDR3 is TGTGCCAGCAGCGCCGGGACTCAAAATGAGCAGTTCTTC.

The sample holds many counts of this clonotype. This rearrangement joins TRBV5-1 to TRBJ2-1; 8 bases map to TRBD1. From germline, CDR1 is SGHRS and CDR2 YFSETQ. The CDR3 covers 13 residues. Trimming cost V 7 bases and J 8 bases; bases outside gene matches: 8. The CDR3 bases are TGCGCCAGCGGAAACCAGGGGGCTGATGAGCAGTTCTTC. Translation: CASGNQGADEQFF.

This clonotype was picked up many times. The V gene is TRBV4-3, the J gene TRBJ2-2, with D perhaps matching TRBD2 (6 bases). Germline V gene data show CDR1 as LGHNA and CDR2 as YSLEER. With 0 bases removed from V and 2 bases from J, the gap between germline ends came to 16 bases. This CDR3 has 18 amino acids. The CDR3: CASSQDSGRLSNTGELFF. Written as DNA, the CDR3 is TGCGCCAGCAGCCAAGATAGCGGAAGGCTATCAAACACCGGGGAGCTGTTTTTT.

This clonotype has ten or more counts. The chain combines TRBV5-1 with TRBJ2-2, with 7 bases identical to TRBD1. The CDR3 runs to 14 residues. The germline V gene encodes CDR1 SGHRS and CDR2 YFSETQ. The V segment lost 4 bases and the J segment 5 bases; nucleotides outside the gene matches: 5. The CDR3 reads CASSPWTGTGELFF. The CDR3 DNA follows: TGCGCCAGCAGCCCTTGGACAGGAACCGGGGAGCTGTTTTTT.

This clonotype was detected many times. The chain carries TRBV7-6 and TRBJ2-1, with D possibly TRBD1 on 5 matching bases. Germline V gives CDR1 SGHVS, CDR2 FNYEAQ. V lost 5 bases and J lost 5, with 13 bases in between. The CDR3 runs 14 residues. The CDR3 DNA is TGTGCCAGCAGCGCTCAGGGTGCCCACAATGAGCAGTTCTTC. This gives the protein CASSAQGAHNEQFF.

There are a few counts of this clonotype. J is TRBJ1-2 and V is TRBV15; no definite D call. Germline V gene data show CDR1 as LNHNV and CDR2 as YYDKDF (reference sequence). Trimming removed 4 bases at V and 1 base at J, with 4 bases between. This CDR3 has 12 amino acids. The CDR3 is CATSTLNYGYTF. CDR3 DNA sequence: TGTGCCACCAGCACGCTTAACTATGGCTACACCTTC.

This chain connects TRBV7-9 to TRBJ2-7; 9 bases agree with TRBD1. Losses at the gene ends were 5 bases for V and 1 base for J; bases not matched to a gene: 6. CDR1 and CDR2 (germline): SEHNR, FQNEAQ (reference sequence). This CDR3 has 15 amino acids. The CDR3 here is CASSGGGQGSYEQYF. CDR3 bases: TGTGCCAGCAGCGGGGGGGGACAGGGTTCCTACGAGCAGTACTTC.

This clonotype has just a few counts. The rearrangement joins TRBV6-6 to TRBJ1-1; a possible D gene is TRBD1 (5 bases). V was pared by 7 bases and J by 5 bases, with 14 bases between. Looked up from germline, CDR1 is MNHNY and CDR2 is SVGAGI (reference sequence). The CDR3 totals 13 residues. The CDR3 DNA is TGTGCCAGCAACAACGGGGGAGGAACTGAAGCTTTCTTT. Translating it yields CASNNGGGTEAFF.

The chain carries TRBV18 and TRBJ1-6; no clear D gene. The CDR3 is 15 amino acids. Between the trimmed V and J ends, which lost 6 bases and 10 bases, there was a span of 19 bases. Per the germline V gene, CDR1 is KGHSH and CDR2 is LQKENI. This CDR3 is CASSTNGVSGSPLHF. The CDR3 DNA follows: TGTGCCAGCTCGACGAATGGGGTGTCCGGGTCACCCCTCCACTTT.

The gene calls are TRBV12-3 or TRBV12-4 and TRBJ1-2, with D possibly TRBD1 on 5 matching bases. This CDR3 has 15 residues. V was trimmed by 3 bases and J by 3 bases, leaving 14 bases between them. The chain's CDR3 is CASSFAGFEDYGYTF. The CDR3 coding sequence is TGTGCCAGCAGTTTCGCAGGGTTTGAAGACTATGGCTACACCTTC.

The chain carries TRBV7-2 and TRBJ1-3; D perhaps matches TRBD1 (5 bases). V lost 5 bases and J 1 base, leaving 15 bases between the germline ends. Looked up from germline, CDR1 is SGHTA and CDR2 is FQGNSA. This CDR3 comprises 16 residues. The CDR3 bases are TGTGCCAGCAGCCAAAGCACCGCAGGGTCTGGAAACACCATATATTTT. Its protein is CASSQSTAGSGNTIYF.

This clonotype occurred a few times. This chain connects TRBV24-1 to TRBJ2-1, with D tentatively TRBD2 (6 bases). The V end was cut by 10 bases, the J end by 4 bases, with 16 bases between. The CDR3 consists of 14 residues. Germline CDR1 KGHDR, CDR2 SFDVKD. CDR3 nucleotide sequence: TGTGCCACTTCCCACGGGGGATCATACAATGAGCAGTTCTTC. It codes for CATSHGGSYNEQFF.

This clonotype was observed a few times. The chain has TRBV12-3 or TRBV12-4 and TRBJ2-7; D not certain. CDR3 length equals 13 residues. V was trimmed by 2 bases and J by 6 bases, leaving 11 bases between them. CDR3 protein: CASSLTRHSEQYV. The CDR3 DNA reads TGTGCCAGCAGTTTAACACGGCATAGCGAGCAGTACGTC.

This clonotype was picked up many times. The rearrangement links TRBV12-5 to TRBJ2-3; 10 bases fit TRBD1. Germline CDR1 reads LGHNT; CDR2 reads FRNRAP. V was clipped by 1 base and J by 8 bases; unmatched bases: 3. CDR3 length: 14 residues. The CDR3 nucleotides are TGTGCTAGTGGTTTGGGGGACAGGGGCGGTACGCAGTATTTT. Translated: CASGLGDRGGTQYF.

CDR3 in DNA: TGTGCCAGCATAGGAGCGGGGGGCTCCTACGAGCAGTACGTC. Residues: CASIGAGGSYEQYV. The gene calls are TRBV6-6 and TRBJ2-7, with 9 positions matching TRBD2. Germline V gives CDR1 MNHNY, CDR2 SVGAGI (reference sequence). This CDR3 has 14 amino acids. J was trimmed by 0 bases and V by 7 bases; bases with no gene match: 4.

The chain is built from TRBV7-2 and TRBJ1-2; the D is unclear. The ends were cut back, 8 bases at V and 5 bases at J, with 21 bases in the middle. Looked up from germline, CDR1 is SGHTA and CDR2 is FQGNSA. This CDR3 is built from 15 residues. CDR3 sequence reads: CASCPSPAGGYGYTF. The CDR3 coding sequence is TGTGCCAGCTGCCCCTCGCCGGCAGGCGGATATGGCTACACCTTC.

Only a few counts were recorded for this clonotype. Here the CDR3 reads CASSLTGISYEQYF. CDR3 DNA: TGTGCCAGCAGCTTGACAGGGATATCCTACGAGCAGTACTTC. This chain joins TRBV7-2 and TRBJ2-7; 7 bases are a match to TRBD1. V shed 3 bases and J 1 base; nucleotides not matched to a gene: 3. This CDR3 is 14 amino acids long. In germline, CDR1 is SGHTA, CDR2 FQGNSA.

CDR3 residues: CASSPRRSHWGEAMNTEAFF. In nucleotides, the CDR3 is TGTGCCAGCTCACCTCGCCGATCACACTGGGGCGAGGCCATGAACACTGAAGCTTTCTTT. The rearrangement joins TRBV18 to TRBJ1-1; TRBD1 is a possible D gene (5 bases). The CDR3 contains 20 residues. Germline CDR1 KGHSH, CDR2 LQKENI. V lost 3 bases, J lost 0 bases, and 26 bases lay in between. Together with reference TRBV18 and TRBJ1-1, the CDR3 gives the full variable domain: NAGVMQNPRHLVRRRGQEARLRCSPMKGHSHVYWYRQLPEEGLKFMVYLQKENIIDESGMPKERFSAEFPKEGPSILRIQQVVRGDSAAYFCASSPRRSHWGEAMNTEAFFGQGTRLTVV.

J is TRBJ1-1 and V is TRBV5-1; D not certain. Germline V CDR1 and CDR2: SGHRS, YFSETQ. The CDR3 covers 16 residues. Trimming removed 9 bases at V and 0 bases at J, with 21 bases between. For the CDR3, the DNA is TGCGCCACCCGTCCGGGTGGGGTTCGATTGAACACTGAAGCTTTCTTT. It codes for CATRPGGVRLNTEAFF. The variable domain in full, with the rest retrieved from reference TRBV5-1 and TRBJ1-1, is KAGVTQTPRYLIKTRGQQVTLSCSPISGHRSVSWYQQTPGQGLQFLFEYFSETQRNKGNFPGRFSGRQFSNSRSEMNVSTLELGDSALYLCATRPGGVRLNTEAFFGQGTRLTVV.

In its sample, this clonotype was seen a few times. The CDR3 protein is CASSPSPGHLFF. Here the CDR3 DNA reads TGTGCCAGCAGTCCTAGCCCGGGACACTTGTTTTTT. The chain couples TRBV6-5 to TRBJ1-4, with D possibly TRBD1 on 6 matching bases. Looked up from germline, CDR1 is MNHEY and CDR2 is SVGAGI. This CDR3 is built from 12 residues. Trimming removed 5 bases at V and 15 bases at J, with 16 bases between.

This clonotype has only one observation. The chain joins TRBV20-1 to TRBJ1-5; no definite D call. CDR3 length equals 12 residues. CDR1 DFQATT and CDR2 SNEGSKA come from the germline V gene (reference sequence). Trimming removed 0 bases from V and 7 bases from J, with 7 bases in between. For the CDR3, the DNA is TGCAGTGCTAGAGATCCGGGGCAGCCCCAGCATTTT. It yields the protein CSARDPGQPQHF.